This T cell receptor beta chain was captured by sequencing in a study of shared clonotypes between healthy human individuals (dated by TCRdb to 2019 to 2021). For context, the study as a whole: The cohort comprised a couple of women and a few men aged 18 to 49 years. Between about 0.94 and 8.9 billion PBMCs per donor were obtained by leukapheresis. Per donor, three plates each were used for CD4 naive and CD4 memory, two for CD8 naive, and one for CD8 memory. To estimate repertoire size and how much clonotypes are shared between individuals, the study performed deep sequencing of blood TCR repertoires from a few healthy adults. To increase sequencing depth and limit assay-specific biases, different laboratories used diverse techniques to prepare libraries and sequence TCR repertoires.

Healthy HIV-negative adults with no recently reported acute infections or vaccinations were included as donors. Only Caucasian adults living in Nashville, Tennessee, USA were represented among the donors. CD4+ T cells were enriched through magnetic negative selection, after which naive cells were positively selected on CD45RA and the remaining negative fraction served as the memory subset. Blood was obtained by leukapheresis, after which PBMCs were separated by Ficoll-Histopaque density gradient centrifugation and cryopreserved in liquid nitrogen vapor phase. Analytical flow cytometry was used to check the purity and quantity of each magnetically sorted T cell population. Genomic DNA was isolated from each sorted fraction and quantified by UV absorbance on a Nanodrop 2000c. The investigation overall reported the following: Across a handful of donors, around 5% of naive CD4, around 3.3% of naive CD8, 2% to 2.5% of memory CD4, and approximately 0.4% of memory CD8 clonotypes were shared. Compared with non-shared clonotypes, clonotypes shared by all four sorted-subset donors had higher generation probabilities. Rarefaction of sorted-subset datasets indicated incomplete sequencing despite the large sequencing depth. Because the study included only a small number of donors, the genetic and exposure-history diversity represented was limited. Pairwise subsampling led to the expectation that sequencing depth would affect the degree of clonotype sharing among donors. Larger estimated clonotype richness was generally found for naive subsets than for memory subsets. Sampling was limited to blood, and TCR repertoires in tissue likely differ from TCR repertoires in blood.

With regard to this clone: No antigen is known for it. No qualities accompany the bases; no much larger clone lies one base away.

From a lookup of the germline V gene, CDR1 and CDR2 are SGHTA and FQGNSA. The germline ends are 10 bases apart after V is trimmed by 1 base and J by 4 bases. The CDR3 covers 14 residues, taking in both the cysteine and the phenylalanine. Only the CDR3 portion is preserved as DNA: 42 bases, with reading frame beginning at the first base. TCR CDR3 regions were amplified from genomic DNA by multiplex PCR using the deep immunoSEQ assay. Genomic DNA extracted from each cell subset was distributed evenly over all wells of several immunoSEQ 96-well plates, and each plate served as one replicate. For sorted subsets, each replicate PCR was loaded with about 0.2 ug genomic DNA, equivalent to 32,000 or so T cell genomes. Purified libraries were quantified with a Qubit 3.0 fluorometer, sized on a Bioanalyzer 2100, and re-quantified with the KAPA Library Quantification kit. Each immunoSEQ 96-well plate was sequenced on its own single-read 150-cycle Illumina NextSeq 550 flow cell. In the original analysis: Because only junctional sequences without quality scores were contained in the immunoSEQ output, filtering matching that applied to full-length reads could not be performed. To assign V/J genes and CDR3, sequences were annotated using PyIR, a Python wrapper for IgBLAST v1.9, with IMGT germline references. Reads were filtered out if the reads had weak V/J assignments (E-value above 1e-6), no CDR3, stop codons, out-of-frame junctions, or ambiguous translated residues. V3J clonotypes were defined by identical inferred V gene, J gene, and CDR3 amino acid sequence. Percentage overlap between repertoires was computed as shared unique clonotypes divided by the size of the smaller repertoire. RTK rarefaction, the Chao1 estimator, and Recon v2.1 estimates of unobserved clonotypes were used to assess repertoire richness. Generation probabilities for all TCRbeta clonotypes obtained by the gDNA method from a few donors were computed using OLGA. TCRdb took this table from immuneACCESS and kept in-frame rearrangements with V and J called. Such tables lack part of the clones; where checked against another copy, unresolved V genes explain under half of the gap, and the rest is unexplained. The V and J calls and clone size come from that table; D and trimming were worked out from the DNA. The sample table lists fewer than 2.5 million clones, over 85% of them with a count of one. The ten largest make up about 0.38% of the sample.

Sequencing was carried out using naive CD4+ T cells from PBMCs. This specimen's cell subset or site label, interpreted: CD45RA+ positively selected. The clonotype was recovered from a man between 18 and 29 years old in good health. Some clones in this sample may be carry-over from other donors' samples. This sequence uses TRBV7-2 and TRBJ1-1; confidence is insufficient to name the D gene. The nucleotide sequence reads TGTGCCAGCAGCTTAGGCTGGGAAAGCACTGAAGCTTTCTTT. This is translated as CASSLGWESTEAFF.